The T cell receptor (beta chain) under discussion was sequenced for a study of regulatory T cells in long-lasting Graves disease. Regarding the study as a whole: Favored gene segments in persistent disease were TRBV28, TRBJ1-2 and TRBJ2-5.

Arm-PCR of CDR3 regions and iRepertoire HTBI primers were the basis on which TCR beta libraries were built. TCRdb re-called the multiplex PCR reads with MiXCR, one entry per CDR3 protein. The data contain 650,000 to 850,000 distinct CDR3 sequences, 25% to 30% of them seen just once; the ten biggest clones take up about 42%. The time point is: persistent/refractory GD, antithyroid drugs over 5 years with positive TRAb. Extracted RNA from PBMCs served as the source of the TCR library. The CDR3 runs to 18 residues. Germline V gene data show CDR1 as LGHDT and CDR2 as YNNKEL (reference sequence). V was trimmed by 4 bases and J by 4 bases, leaving 25 bases between them. This clonotype showed up many times. Its antigen remains unidentified.

The source of this sequence is a female donor with Graves disease. The input for sequencing was peripheral blood mononuclear cells (PBMCs), taken when the disease was refractory, from a patient treated with antithyroid drugs. The chain links TRBV3-1 to TRBJ1-1, with D unclear. This CDR3 reads CASSPLIGRRVWGTEAFF. CDR3 nucleotides: TGTGCCAGCAGCCCCCTGATTGGGCGACGGGTGTGGGGCACTGAAGCTTTCTTT.